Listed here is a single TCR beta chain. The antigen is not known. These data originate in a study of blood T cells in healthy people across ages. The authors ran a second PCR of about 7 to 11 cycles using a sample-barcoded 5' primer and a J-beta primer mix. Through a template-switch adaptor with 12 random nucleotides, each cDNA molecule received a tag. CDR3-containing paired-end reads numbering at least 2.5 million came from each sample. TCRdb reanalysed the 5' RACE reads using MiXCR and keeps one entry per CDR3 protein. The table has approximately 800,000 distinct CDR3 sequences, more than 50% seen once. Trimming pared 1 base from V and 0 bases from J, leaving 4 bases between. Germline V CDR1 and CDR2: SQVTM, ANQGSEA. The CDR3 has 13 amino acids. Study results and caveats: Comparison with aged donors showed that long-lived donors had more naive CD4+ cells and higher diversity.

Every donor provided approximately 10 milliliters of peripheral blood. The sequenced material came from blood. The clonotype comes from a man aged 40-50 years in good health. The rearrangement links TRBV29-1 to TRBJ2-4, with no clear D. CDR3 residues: CSVEGRAKNIQYF. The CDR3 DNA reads TGCAGCGTTGAAGGCCGAGCCAAAAACATTCAGTACTTC.